Reported below is one TCR beta chain. The CDR3 length is 13 residues. The ends were cut back, 1 base at V and 3 bases at J, with 6 bases in the middle. Germline V gene sequence: CDR1 SGHVS, CDR2 FQNEAQ. This specimen comes from a study of OX40 agonist ivuxolimab in advanced cancers. Looking at the study overall: Patients with prior anti-PD-1, anti-PD-L1 or anti-CTLA-4 therapy were eligible; 35% to 50% had some.

Produced via immunoSEQ multiplex PCR; TCRdb's table is partial and in-frame only. The sample lists more than 55,000 clones, roughly 90% occurring once. The genes are TRBV7-8 and TRBJ2-5, with no clear D. The TCR sequence derives from an adult with an advanced solid tumor such as melanoma, head and neck, liver or kidney cancer. The sequenced sample was CD4+ or CD8+ T cells sorted from blood, obtained in a trial of the OX40 agonist ivuxolimab. CDR3 region: CASSLGPEETQYF. The CDR3 DNA is TGTGCCAGCAGCTTAGGGCCAGAAGAGACCCAGTACTTC.